This T cell receptor (beta chain) was identified in a study of control samples from healthy donors and cancer patients. The table came from immunoSEQ multiplex PCR; TCRdb's copy has only in-frame clones and leaves some out. This sample has 90,000 to 150,000 clones, with 91% found just once. V lost 3 bases and J lost 2, with 22 bases in between. There are 18 residues in the CDR3. The germline CDR1 and CDR2 sequences are MDHEN and SYDVKM. Sequenced: blood. The chain has TRBV28 and TRBJ1-1, with D uncertain. This sequence was found in a woman in her late teens or twenties in good health. CDR3 DNA: TGTGCCAGCAGTTTCTCGGTCACCTTTGGGCAGGACAACACTGAAGCTTTCTTT. It translates to CASSFSVTFGQDNTEAFF.